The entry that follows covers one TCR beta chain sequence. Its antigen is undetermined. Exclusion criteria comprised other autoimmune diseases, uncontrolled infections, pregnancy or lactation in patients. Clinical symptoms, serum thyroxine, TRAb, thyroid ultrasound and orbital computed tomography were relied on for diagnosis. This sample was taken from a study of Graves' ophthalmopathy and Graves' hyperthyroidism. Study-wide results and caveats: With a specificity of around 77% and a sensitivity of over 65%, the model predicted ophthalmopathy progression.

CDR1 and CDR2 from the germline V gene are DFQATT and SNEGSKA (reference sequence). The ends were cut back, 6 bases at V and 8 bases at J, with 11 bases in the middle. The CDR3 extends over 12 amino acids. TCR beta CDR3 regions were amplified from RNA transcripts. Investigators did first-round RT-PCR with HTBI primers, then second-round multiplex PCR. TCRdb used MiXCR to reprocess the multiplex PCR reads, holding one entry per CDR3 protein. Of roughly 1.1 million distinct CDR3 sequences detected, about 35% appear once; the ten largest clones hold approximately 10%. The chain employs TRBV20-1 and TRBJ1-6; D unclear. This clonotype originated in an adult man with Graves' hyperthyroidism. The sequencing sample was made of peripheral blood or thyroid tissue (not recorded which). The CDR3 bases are TGCAGTGCCCAACGGCCGGATTCACCCCTCCACTTT. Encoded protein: CSAQRPDSPLHF.